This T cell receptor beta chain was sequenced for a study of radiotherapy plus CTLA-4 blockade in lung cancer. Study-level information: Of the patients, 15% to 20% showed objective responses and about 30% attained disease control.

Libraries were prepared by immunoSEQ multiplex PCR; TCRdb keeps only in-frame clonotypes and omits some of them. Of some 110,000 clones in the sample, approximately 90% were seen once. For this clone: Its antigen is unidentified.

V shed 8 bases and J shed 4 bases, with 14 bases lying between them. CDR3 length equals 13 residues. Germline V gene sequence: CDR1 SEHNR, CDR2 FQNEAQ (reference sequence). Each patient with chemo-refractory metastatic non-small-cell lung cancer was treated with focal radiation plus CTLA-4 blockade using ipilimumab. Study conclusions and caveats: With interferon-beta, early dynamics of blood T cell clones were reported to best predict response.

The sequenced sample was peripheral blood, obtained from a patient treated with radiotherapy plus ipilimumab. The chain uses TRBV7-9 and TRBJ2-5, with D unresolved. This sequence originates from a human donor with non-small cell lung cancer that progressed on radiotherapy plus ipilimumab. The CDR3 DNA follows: TGTGCCAGCCAAAAAAGGGTGAGAGAGACCCAGTACTTC. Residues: CASQKRVRETQYF. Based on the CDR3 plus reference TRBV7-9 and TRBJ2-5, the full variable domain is DTGVSQNPRHKITKRGQNVTFRCDPISEHNRLYWYRQTLGQGPEFLTYFQNEAQLEKSRLLSDRFSAERPKGSFSTLEIQRTEQGDSAMYLCASQKRVRETQYFGPGTRLLVL.